The 19 T cell receptor beta chains listed next were all sequenced from one sample in a study of T cell responses to AZD1222 COVID-19 vaccine. Method: immunoSEQ multiplex PCR; TCRdb's copy keeps in-frame clones and lacks some. The table shows about 110,000 clones, with 92% occurring only once. The starting material was peripheral blood, obtained on day 0 of AZD1222 vaccination. These receptors originate from an adult in good health.

This chain connects TRBV28 to TRBJ1-3; D call uncertain. V lost 8 bases to trimming and J lost 3 bases, with 5 bases between them. Germline CDR1 and CDR2: MDHEN and SYDVKM. The CDR3 has 11 amino acids. The DNA for the CDR3 is TGTGCCAGCTTGAGTGGAAACACCATATATTTT. Its translation is CASLSGNTIYF.

This rearrangement joins TRBV27 to TRBJ2-3, with 7 bases that match TRBD2. The junction had 4 bases not matched to a gene; V was cut back by 8 bases and J by 2 bases. CDR1 MNHEY and CDR2 SMNVEV come from the germline V gene (reference sequence). The CDR3 has 13 amino acids. For the CDR3, the DNA is TGTGCCAGCGGGACTACTAACACAGATACGCAGTATTTT. Amino acid sequence: CASGTTNTDTQYF.

This sequence joins TRBV30 and TRBJ2-1; 9 bases align to TRBD2. The CDR3 has 16 amino acids. Germline-derived CDR1 and CDR2 are GTSNPN and SVGIG (reference sequence). J was trimmed by 7 bases and V by 2 bases; bases with no gene match: 12. CDR3 region: CAWSLSASGVWNEQFF. The CDR3 nucleotides read TGTGCCTGGAGTCTGAGTGCTAGCGGGGTGTGGAATGAGCAGTTCTTC.

This sequence joins TRBV6-1 and TRBJ1-3; no clear D gene. Per the germline V gene, CDR1 is MNHNS and CDR2 is SASEGT. With 0 bases removed from V and 4 bases from J, the gap between germline ends came to 13 bases. This CDR3 comprises 16 residues. The DNA of the CDR3 is TGTGCCAGCAGTGAAGCCTCAGGAGGGTCCGGAAACACCATATATTTT. Amino acid sequence: CASSEASGGSGNTIYF.

This clone was detected only once. The chain links TRBV24-1 to TRBJ1-1; 9 nucleotides align to TRBD1. The V gene's germline CDR1 is KGHDR and CDR2 SFDVKD. Losses at the gene ends were 3 bases for V and 6 bases for J; bases not matched to a gene: 13. The length of the CDR3 is 17 residues. DNA of the CDR3: TGTGCCACCAGTGATCCCGGAATCACAGGGGGCGTCGCTGAAGCTTTCTTT. Amino acid sequence: CATSDPGITGGVAEAFF.

This chain's CDR3 is CASSRTNYRAETQYF. CDR3 DNA sequence: TGTGCCAGCAGCCGAACAAATTACAGGGCCGAGACCCAGTACTTC. The chain recombines TRBV11-3 with TRBJ2-5; D may be TRBD1 (6 bases). V was trimmed by 5 bases and J by 5 bases, leaving 18 bases between them. The CDR3 is 15 residues long. CDR1 is SGHNT and CDR2 is YENEEA in the germline V gene.

The chain recombines TRBV29-1 with TRBJ2-2, with a weak D call TRBD2 (6 bases). V was pared by 4 bases and J by 5 bases, with 14 bases between. The germline V gene has CDR1 SQVTM and CDR2 ANQGSEA. CDR3 length: 14 residues. The CDR3 loop is CSVAKGAGTGELFF. The CDR3, as DNA: TGCAGCGTTGCGAAAGGGGCGGGGACCGGGGAGCTGTTTTTT.

This clone has only a few counts. The chain uses TRBV13 and TRBJ2-7; 9 bases are a match to TRBD1. Trimming cost V 4 bases and J 3 bases; bases outside gene matches: 10. Germline V gene lookup returns CDR1 PRHDT and CDR2 FYEKMQ (reference sequence). CDR3 size: 16 residues. CDR3 coding DNA: TGTGCCAGCAGCTCGAGATTCCGGGACAGGGTCTACGAGCAGTACTTC. Encoded protein: CASSSRFRDRVYEQYF.

This clone was seen just once. V and J are TRBV5-1 and TRBJ2-7; D is uncertain. The germline V gene has CDR1 SGHRS and CDR2 YFSETQ. The CDR3 has 14 residues. V was cut by 0 bases and J by 6 bases, with 13 bases left in between. Here the CDR3 reads CASSLAGVQGEQYF. The CDR3 region has the DNA TGCGCCAGCAGCTTGGCTGGGGTTCAAGGCGAGCAGTACTTC.

The CDR3 sequence: CASSHPGQADQPQHF. CDR3 in DNA: TGCGCCAGCAGCCACCCGGGACAGGCGGATCAGCCCCAGCATTTT. This chain connects TRBV4-1 to TRBJ1-5; 8 bases are a match to TRBD1. The CDR3 is made up of 15 amino acids. J gave up 5 bases and V 3 bases, and 6 bases lay outside the gene matches. The germline CDR1 and CDR2 sequences are MGHRA and YSYEKL.

The rearrangement uses TRBV30 and TRBJ2-3; 7 bases map to TRBD2. The germline gives CDR1 GTSNPN, CDR2 SVGIG (reference sequence). The trim removed 4 bases at V and 7 bases at J, leaving 14 bases unmatched. The CDR3 is made up of 15 amino acids. CDR3 bases: TGTGCCTGGACCCGATCCGGACTAGAACGGAATACGCAGTATTTT. Protein: CAWTRSGLERNTQYF.

This chain links TRBV28 with TRBJ1-5; D call uncertain. CDR3 length: 15 residues. In germline, CDR1 is MDHEN, CDR2 SYDVKM. Deletions cut 8 bases from V and 4 bases from J, with 18 bases between. The CDR3 spells CASFLGSGSNQPQHF. The CDR3 region has the DNA TGTGCCAGCTTTCTCGGTTCGGGGTCTAATCAGCCCCAGCATTTT. Full variable domain (missing parts from reference TRBV28 and TRBJ1-5): DVKVTQSSRYLVKRTGEKVFLECVQDMDHENMFWYRQDPGLGLRLIYFSYDVKMKEKGDIPEGYSVSREKKERFSLILESASTNQTSMYLCASFLGSGSNQPQHFGDGTRLSIL.

This chain links TRBV30 with TRBJ1-1; a possible D gene is TRBD1 (5 bases). Between the trimmed V and J ends, which lost 3 bases and 0 bases, there was a span of 14 bases. The V gene's germline CDR1 is GTSNPN and CDR2 SVGIG (reference sequence). The CDR3 runs 15 residues. The CDR3 nucleotides read TGTGCCTGGAGGAGAGACAGCAGCATGAACACTGAAGCTTTCTTT. This gives the protein CAWRRDSSMNTEAFF.

The chain employs TRBV7-2 and TRBJ1-1; TRBD1 might be the D (5 bases). The CDR3 length is 15 residues. The V and J ends lost 2 bases and 1 base respectively, with 11 bases between them. In germline, CDR1 is SGHTA, CDR2 FQGNSA. The CDR3 loop is CASSLRGTGNTEAFF. CDR3 DNA: TGTGCCAGCAGCTTAAGGGGTACGGGGAACACTGAAGCTTTCTTT.

The chain combines TRBV28 with TRBJ1-2, with a weak D call TRBD1 (6 bases). Germline loops: CDR1 MDHEN, CDR2 SYDVKM. V was shortened by 5 bases and J by 9 bases, with 13 bases between the two germline ends. The CDR3 is 12 amino acids. The CDR3 loop is CASSPGQGSYTF. The CDR3 DNA reads as TGTGCCAGCAGTCCGGGGCAGGGGAGCTACACCTTC.

The chain is built from TRBV7-8 and TRBJ1-3; possibly TRBD1 for D (5 bases). Trimming stripped 0 bases from V and 2 bases from J, with 11 bases between. The CDR3 length is 16 residues. The V gene's germline CDR1 is SGHVS and CDR2 FQNEAQ. The CDR3 is CASSLAVSRAGNTIYF. DNA for the CDR3: TGTGCCAGCAGCTTAGCGGTTAGCAGGGCTGGAAACACCATATATTTT.

This clone appeared a single time. The chain recombines TRBV9 with TRBJ1-2; D is possibly TRBD1 (6 bases). Trimming left V 5 bases short and J 9 bases short, with 17 bases between. The CDR3 is 13 amino acids. CDR1 is SGDLS, CDR2 YYNGEE, per germline. Written as DNA, the CDR3 is TGTGCCAGCAGTCCGGGACACCTGGTCTGCTACACCTTC. As protein: CASSPGHLVCYTF. Full variable domain (rest looked up from reference TRBV9 and TRBJ1-2): DSGVTQTPKHLITATGQRVTLRCSPRSGDLSVYWYQQSLDQGLQFLIQYYNGEERAKGNILERFSAQQFPDLHSELNLSSLELGDSALYFCASSPGHLVCYTFGSGTRLTVV.

The chain recombines TRBV3-1 (or the pseudogene TRBV3-2) with TRBJ2-1; no clear D. CDR3 length equals 12 residues. Germline lookup yields CDR1 LGHDT and CDR2 YNNKEL (reference sequence). V shed 4 bases and J shed 8 bases, with 9 bases lying between them. The CDR3 DNA follows: TGTGCCAGCAGCCGTTCGGGCGATGAGCAGTTCTTC. It specifies CASSRSGDEQFF.

This chain links TRBV24-1 with TRBJ2-3; 7 nucleotides line up with TRBD1. Germline assignment: CDR1 KGHDR and CDR2 SFDVKD. Trimming removed 4 bases from V and 6 bases from J; junction bases left unmatched: 6. The CDR3 spans 14 residues. The CDR3 nucleotides read TGTGCCACCAGTGACCGACAGGGCCGGGATACGCAGTATTTT. It specifies CATSDRQGRDTQYF.